The next 9 T cell receptor beta chains were all read from a single sample in a study of blood T cells in healthy people across ages. A second PCR of 7 to 11 cycles used a sample-barcoded 5' primer and a J-beta primer mix. Each CDR3 protein gets one entry after TCRdb re-called the 5' RACE reads with MiXCR. The sample lists 1,500,000 or so distinct CDR3 sequences, almost 60% occurring once. Sequencing used blood. The receptors were sampled from a man aged 18 to 29 in good health.

The chain is built from TRBV7-6 and TRBJ2-1; D not certain. Between the trimmed V and J ends, which lost 1 base and 8 bases, there was a span of 18 bases. Germline assignment: CDR1 SGHVS and CDR2 FNYEAQ. This CDR3 is 16 amino acids long. The CDR3: CASSLGSGVARDEQFF. Here the CDR3 DNA reads TGTGCCAGCAGCTTAGGTTCTGGGGTAGCAAGAGATGAGCAGTTCTTC.

This chain joins TRBV3-1 and TRBJ1-1; D call uncertain. The germline V gene has CDR1 LGHDT and CDR2 YNNKEL (reference sequence). Trimming shortened V by 3 bases and J by 4 bases, and 12 bases separated the two germline ends. The CDR3 length is 14 residues. For the CDR3, the DNA is TGTGCCAGCAGCCAGGGATATGAGATCACTGAAGCTTTCTTT. Protein: CASSQGYEITEAFF.

The gene calls are TRBV4-3 and TRBJ1-6; 7 bases are a match to TRBD1. CDR1 and CDR2 from the germline V gene are LGHNA and YSLEER. Losses at the gene ends were 3 bases for V and 10 bases for J; bases not matched to a gene: 6. The CDR3 consists of 14 residues. This chain's CDR3 is CASSHDRVESPLHF. For the CDR3, the DNA is TGCGCCAGCAGCCATGACAGGGTAGAATCACCCCTCCACTTT.

This clonotype occurred a few times. V is TRBV29-1 and J is TRBJ2-1, with D tentatively TRBD2 (7 bases). The V end lost 7 bases, the J end lost 12 bases, and 22 bases lay between the germline ends. The CDR3 loop spans 13 amino acids. Germline assignment: CDR1 SQVTM and CDR2 ANQGSEA. CDR3 loop: CSGGLLASRGQFF. In DNA form, the CDR3 reads TGCAGCGGAGGATTACTAGCGAGCAGGGGGCAGTTCTTC.

This clonotype occurred a few times. This chain connects TRBV7-9 to TRBJ2-7, with D possibly TRBD1 on 5 matching bases. V was pared by 5 bases and J by 7 bases, with 15 bases between. Germline lookup yields CDR1 SEHNR and CDR2 FQNEAQ (reference sequence). The CDR3 extends over 13 amino acids. In DNA form, the CDR3 reads TGTGCCAGCAGCGCCGCAAGGGGCCGAGAGCAGTACTTC. It encodes CASSAARGREQYF.

The CDR3 coding sequence is TGTGCCAGCAGCTCTACCCGAGTGACTCGCCCCCAAGAGACCCAGTACTTC. Translation: CASSSTRVTRPQETQYF. The chain carries TRBV7-9 and TRBJ2-5, with D unresolved. Germline CDR1 SEHNR, CDR2 FQNEAQ (reference sequence). This CDR3 has 17 amino acids. V lost 4 bases and J 1 base, leaving 19 bases between the germline ends.

In this sample, this clonotype turned up a few times. The rearrangement joins TRBV7-2 to TRBJ2-4; 8 positions match TRBD1. From germline, CDR1 is SGHTA and CDR2 FQGNSA. V shed 5 bases and J 9 bases; nucleotides not matched to a gene: 9. This CDR3 is built from 14 residues. The CDR3 loop is CASSQLVGQVIQYF. The CDR3 nucleotides are TGTGCCAGCAGCCAACTAGTGGGACAGGTCATTCAGTACTTC. Drawing the rest from reference TRBV7-2 and TRBJ2-4, the complete variable domain is GAGVSQSPSNKVTEKGKDVELRCDPISGHTALYWYRQSLGQGLEFLIYFQGNSAPDKSGLPSDRFSAERTGGSVSTLTIQRTQQEDSAVYLCASSQLVGQVIQYFGAGTRLSVL.

This chain uses TRBV2 with TRBJ1-3; no clear D gene. CDR1 and CDR2 from the germline V gene are SNHLY and FYNNEI. CDR3 length equals 15 residues. V was clipped by 3 bases and J by 0 bases, with 9 bases between them. The CDR3 nucleotides are TGTGCCAGCAGTGAGATGCAAAACTCTGGAAACACCATATATTTT. It encodes CASSEMQNSGNTIYF.

The rearrangement uses TRBV4-1 and TRBJ2-5; D may be TRBD2 (5 bases). The J call could be wrong; TRBJ2-7 is a better fit for the DNA end. Germline lookup yields CDR1 MGHRA and CDR2 YSYEKL. The CDR3 consists of 15 residues. CDR3 sequence reads: CASSHGLTYGNEQYF. CDR3 nucleotides: TGCGCCAGCAGCCATGGACTGACCTACGGCAACGAGCAGTACTTC.